This TCR beta chain was captured by sequencing in a study of T-cell reconstitution after alpha-beta-depleted transplantation in children. This clonotype has a handful of counts. Construction of the TCRbeta library involved unique molecular identifiers. Using its own MiXCR run on the PCR reads, TCRdb lists one record per CDR3 protein. The sample holds about 400,000 distinct CDR3 sequences; roughly 20% are singletons and the top ten take 3.8%. Material: PBMCs from the stem cell graft donor, obtained from the stem cell graft. The source of this sequence is a human donor who donated a stem cell graft to a child with acute myeloid leukemia.

The CDR3 sequence is CASSRNVKGTEAFF. As DNA, the CDR3 is TGTGCCAGCTCACGAAACGTTAAGGGGACCGAAGCTTTCTTT. V is TRBV18 and J is TRBJ1-1, with D perhaps matching TRBD1 (5 bases). The V end was cut by 4 bases, the J end by 8 bases, with 17 bases between. Germline CDR1 and CDR2: KGHSH and LQKENI. This CDR3 is 14 amino acids long.